A selection of T cell receptor beta chains follows, all from one sample in a study of Ad26.COV2.S vaccination and SARS-CoV-2 variants. Some clones are missing from TCRdb's copy, which holds only in-frame ones; the method was immunoSEQ multiplex PCR. The sample shows about 480,000 clones, roughly 89% of them seen only once. The sequencing used peripheral blood, collected in a trial of Ad26.COV2.S vaccine versus placebo. The receptors were gathered from a person between 18 and 65 years old who received the Ad26.COV2.S COVID-19 vaccine or a placebo. Each CDR3 is given with its conserved first and last residue. A D gene is named only where the DNA matches it firmly. Rows may omit the clone size; those that give it use once, few, many or a size class.

D gene,CDR3 length,V gene,clone size,J gene,CDR3 DNA,CDR3 protein
TRBD2,15,TRBV6-2/TRBV6-3,NA,TRBJ2-1,TGTGCCAGCAGTAAACTAGCGGGAGAGAACAATGAGCAGTTCTTC,CASSKLAGENNEQFF
TRBD2,15,TRBV11-2,NA,TRBJ2-4,TGTGCCAGCAGCCCCGTAGCGGGAGAGAGAGACATTCAGTACTTC,CASSPVAGERDIQYF
NA,12,TRBV30,NA,TRBJ1-2,TGTGCCTGGAATGGGGGGACCTATGGCTACACCTTC,CAWNGGTYGYTF
NA,14,TRBV2,NA,TRBJ1-2,TGTGCCAGCAGTGAACGTGGCAGGGGCTATGGCTACACCTTC,CASSERGRGYGYTF
NA,13,TRBV29-1,NA,TRBJ1-3,TGCAGCGTGGCGGGGGCAGGGGGAAACACCATATATTTT,CSVAGAGGNTIYF
TRBD1,15,TRBV2,NA,TRBJ1-1,TGTGCCAGCAATCCCACAGGGGGCGGGAACACTGAAGCTTTCTTT,CASNPTGGGNTEAFF
TRBD1,11,TRBV9,once,TRBJ2-5,TGTGCCAGCAGCGGGACAGGGGCCCAGTACTTC,CASSGTGAQYF
NA,11,TRBV30,NA,TRBJ2-7,TGTGCCTGGAGTTTTGCGTGGGAGCAGTACTTC,CAWSFAWEQYF
NA,13,TRBV5-1,NA,TRBJ2-1,TGCGCCAGCAGCACAGACGGAATGGGTGAGCAGTTCTTC,CASSTDGMGEQFF
NA,13,TRBV5-1,NA,TRBJ2-5,TGCGCCAGCAGCTTGGAGCGCCAAAGGACCCAGTACTTC,CASSLERQRTQYF
NA,14,TRBV6-2/TRBV6-3,once,TRBJ1-5,TGTGCCAGCAGTTACTCCGGAGAGAATCAGCCCCAGCATTTT,CASSYSGENQPQHF
NA,13,TRBV10-1,NA,TRBJ1-2,TGCGCCAGCAGTCGCCGGGATATAAAGGGCTACACCTTC,CASSRRDIKGYTF
NA,16,TRBV25-1,NA,TRBJ2-6,TGTGCCAGCACCACTGGGGGGGGCGGTGGGGCCAACGTCCTGACTTTC,CASTTGGGGGANVLTF
TRBD1,15,TRBV28,NA,TRBJ1-3,TGTGCCAGCAGTTTTTGGACAGGGAATGGAAACACCATATATTTT,CASSFWTGNGNTIYF
NA,17,TRBV10-3,NA,TRBJ1-6,TGTGCCATCAGTGAGATCCAGGGCGTCTCCTATAATTCACCCCTCCACTTT,CAISEIQGVSYNSPLHF
NA,15,TRBV28,NA,TRBJ2-3,TGTGCCAGCAGTTTAGGCAGGAGCCTCACAGATACGCAGTATTTT,CASSLGRSLTDTQYF
NA,15,TRBV5-1,NA,TRBJ2-2,TGCGCCAGCAGCCCCTGGGGTAGGAGCGCCGGGGAGCTGTTTTTT,CASSPWGRSAGELFF